The 14 T cell receptor beta chains below were found in one sample sequenced in a study of quantifying T cell responses using KT2 cells. Overall study context: Reverse transcription used primers in the TCR alpha and beta constant regions.

The cDNA 3' end received a ligated oligonucleotide with a UMI. The first PCR ran roughly 4 cycles with an equimolar RC1.1 and RC1.2 beta primer mix. TCRdb reprocessed the UMI-ligation and nested PCR reads via MiXCR and lists one record per CDR3 protein. Of roughly 51,000 distinct CDR3 sequences listed, 10% to 15% were seen once; the top ten hold around a tenth. The sample was PBMCs spiked with cells of the T cell clone KT2. Every receptor here comes from a human donor.

This clonotype was detected a few times. This sequence joins TRBV7-9 and TRBJ2-3; D call uncertain. Germline V gene sequence: CDR1 SEHNR, CDR2 FQNEAQ (reference sequence). V was trimmed by 0 bases and J by 8 bases, leaving 24 bases between them. The CDR3 spans 18 residues. CDR3 sequence reads: CASSLAPLVTHSSRTQYF. The CDR3 nucleotides read TGTGCCAGCAGCTTAGCCCCCCTGGTGACGCACAGTAGTCGTACGCAGTATTTT.

This clonotype was counted a few times. The chain is built from TRBV2 and TRBJ2-3; 9 bases fit TRBD2. Trimming at V came to 5 bases and at J to 8 bases, leaving 11 bases not matched to a gene. The germline gives CDR1 SNHLY, CDR2 FYNNEI. The CDR3 runs 15 residues. CDR3 in amino acids: CASSRASGIVVTQYF. In DNA, the CDR3 is TGTGCCAGCAGTAGGGCTAGCGGGATTGTAGTTACGCAGTATTTT.

This clonotype was detected a few times. The rearrangement uses TRBV7-6 and TRBJ2-7; 7 bases match TRBD2. The germline CDR1 and CDR2 sequences are SGHVS and FNYEAQ. The V segment lost 4 bases and the J segment 5 bases; nucleotides outside the gene matches: 8. The length of the CDR3 is 14 residues. The CDR3 is CASSSRGAGDEQYF. The CDR3 nucleotides are TGTGCCAGCAGCTCGCGAGGGGCGGGGGACGAGCAGTACTTC.

In its sample, this clonotype was seen a few times. The CDR3 DNA is TGTGCCAGCAGCTTTAGGGACGACACTGAAGCTTTCTTT. Its translation: CASSFRDDTEAFF. The genes are TRBV7-9 and TRBJ1-1; the D gene is possibly TRBD1 (5 bases). The CDR3 spans 13 residues. V dropped 3 bases and J dropped 3 bases, with 8 bases sitting between them. In germline, CDR1 is SEHNR, CDR2 FQNEAQ (reference sequence).

The chain uses TRBV6-1 and TRBJ2-3; D not certain. Germline loops: CDR1 MNHNS, CDR2 SASEGT. This CDR3 comprises 12 residues. V lost 2 bases, J lost 5 bases, and 5 bases lay in between. In nucleotides, the CDR3 is TGTGCCAGCAGTGAATCCGGAGATACGCAGTATTTT. This gives the protein CASSESGDTQYF.

The genes are TRBV20-1 and TRBJ1-2; TRBD1 matches 7 bases. There are 12 residues in the CDR3. The germline gives CDR1 DFQATT, CDR2 SNEGSKA (reference sequence). The trim removed 3 bases at V and 8 bases at J, leaving 6 bases unmatched. CDR3 DNA sequence: TGCAGTGCTAGTGGACAGGCAGGGGGCTACACCTTC. This encodes CSASGQAGGYTF.

The chain links TRBV4-1 to TRBJ1-3, with a possible D match to TRBD1 (6 bases). The V end was cut by 3 bases, the J end by 0 bases, with 9 bases between. This CDR3 contains 15 residues. Germline V gene lookup returns CDR1 MGHRA and CDR2 YSYEKL. In DNA form, the CDR3 reads TGCGCCAGCAGCCACTTACAGGGCTCTGGAAACACCATATATTTT. This gives the protein CASSHLQGSGNTIYF.

This clonotype is medium-sized. The CDR3 spells CASSLGTGAYEQYF. CDR3 in DNA: TGTGCCAGCAGCTTAGGAACAGGAGCCTACGAGCAGTACTTC. This chain uses TRBV7-6 with TRBJ2-7; D is possibly TRBD1 (5 bases). From germline, CDR1 is SGHVS and CDR2 FNYEAQ. Trimming left V 1 base short and J 2 bases short, with 9 bases between. CDR3 length: 14 residues.

The rearrangement joins TRBV24-1 to TRBJ2-7, with 9 bases lining up with TRBD1. This CDR3 spans 14 amino acids. J was trimmed by 0 bases and V by 4 bases; bases with no gene match: 0. Per germline, CDR1 KGHDR and CDR2 SFDVKD. The DNA of the CDR3 is TGTGCCACCAGTGAGGGACAGGGCTCCTACGAGCAGTACTTC. Protein: CATSEGQGSYEQYF.

V is TRBV6-5 and J is TRBJ2-1; perhaps TRBD1 as D (6 bases). This CDR3 contains 15 residues. V was shortened by 1 base and J by 7 bases, with 14 bases between the two germline ends. Germline values: CDR1 MNHEY, CDR2 SVGAGI. The CDR3 loop reads CASSYLGQGRNEQFF. CDR3 nucleotide sequence: TGTGCCAGCAGTTACTTGGGGCAGGGGCGGAATGAGCAGTTCTTC.

Only a few counts were recorded for this clonotype. V is TRBV5-1 and J is TRBJ1-2, with D uncertain. Per germline, CDR1 SGHRS and CDR2 YFSETQ. The ends were cut back, 0 bases at V and 6 bases at J, with 9 bases in the middle. This CDR3 spans 13 amino acids. The CDR3 protein is CASSLGRNDGYTF. The CDR3 nucleotides read TGCGCCAGCAGCTTGGGGAGGAACGATGGCTACACCTTC.

This clonotype was observed at least ten times. V and J are TRBV5-1 and TRBJ1-2, with 12 bases identical to TRBD1. From germline, CDR1 is SGHRS and CDR2 YFSETQ. The trim removed 4 bases at V and 4 bases at J, leaving 5 bases unmatched. This CDR3 spans 15 amino acids. As DNA, the CDR3 is TGCGCCAGCAGCAGGGGACAGGGGGCTGTCTATGGCTACACCTTC. This gives the protein CASSRGQGAVYGYTF.

The chain combines TRBV28 with TRBJ2-1; 7 bases map to TRBD1. Trimming cost V 7 bases and J 7 bases; bases outside gene matches: 16. The CDR3 runs 16 residues. Germline CDR1 and CDR2: MDHEN and SYDVKM. CDR3 protein: CASTPLGTDFFNEQFF. The CDR3 DNA follows: TGTGCCAGCACCCCCCTGGGGACAGATTTTTTTAATGAGCAGTTCTTC.

This sequence joins TRBV9 and TRBJ2-4, with D perhaps TRBD1 (5 bases). The CDR3 contains 17 residues. V was trimmed by 4 bases and J by 0 bases, leaving 17 bases between them. The germline gives CDR1 SGDLS, CDR2 YYNGEE. Here the CDR3 DNA reads TGTGCCAGCAGCCCTAGTGGGGCTCTATTAGCCAAAAACATTCAGTACTTC. Protein sequence: CASSPSGALLAKNIQYF.